The next 19 T cell receptor beta chains were all read from a single sample in a study of cytomegalovirus exposure and HLA in healthy donors. Researchers ran the PCR with 60 Vbeta and 13 Jbeta primers. Produced via immunoSEQ multiplex PCR; TCRdb's table is partial and in-frame only. The data hold more than 100,000 clones, with roughly three fifths observed a single time. Sequencing was done on a sample of PBMCs. The receptors originated from a woman aged 35 to 49 in good health and CMV-seronegative.

The CDR3 loop is CASRPIGRESQETQYF. CDR3 nucleotides: TGTGCCAGCAGGCCAATCGGGAGGGAGAGCCAAGAGACCCAGTACTTC. The chain uses TRBV6-6 and TRBJ2-5, with 8 bases lining up with TRBD2. The CDR3 runs 16 residues. Germline V gene sequence: CDR1 MNHNY, CDR2 SVGAGI (reference sequence). V lost 6 bases to trimming and J lost 1 base; unmatched junction nucleotides: 10.

The gene calls are TRBV19 and TRBJ1-6; perhaps TRBD1 as D (6 bases). CDR1 LNHDA and CDR2 SQIVND come from the germline V gene (reference sequence). The V end lost 3 bases, the J end lost 2 bases, and 8 bases lay between the germline ends. The CDR3 contains 15 residues. DNA of the CDR3: TGTGCCAGTAGTATGACAGGAGCCTATAATTCACCCCTCCACTTT. This translates into CASSMTGAYNSPLHF.

The chain joins TRBV19 to TRBJ2-5; weak D call: TRBD2 (6 bases). Germline-derived CDR1 and CDR2 are LNHDA and SQIVND (reference sequence). V lost 6 bases, J lost 4 bases, and 15 bases lay in between. The CDR3 loop spans 14 amino acids. CDR3 loop: CASSTGGRRETQYF. The CDR3 DNA reads TGTGCCAGTAGCACAGGAGGGAGGCGAGAGACCCAGTACTTC.

This chain links TRBV7-9 with TRBJ2-7; D ambiguous. The V end was cut by 4 bases, the J end by 1 base, with 14 bases between. Germline-derived CDR1 and CDR2 are SEHNR and FQNEAQ (reference sequence). This CDR3 region has 15 residues. The CDR3 region has the DNA TGTGCCAGCAGCTCCGCCGTGGTCGGGTCCTACGAGCAGTACTTC. It encodes CASSSAVVGSYEQYF.

The gene calls are TRBV30 and TRBJ2-1; 10 bases are shared with TRBD2. The V segment lost 2 bases and the J segment 4 bases; nucleotides outside the gene matches: 8. CDR1 is GTSNPN, CDR2 SVGIG, per germline (reference sequence). This CDR3 has 16 residues. The CDR3 DNA sequence: TGTGCCTGGAGTTTTGCTAGCGGGGGAGGGTACAATGAGCAGTTCTTC. Protein: CAWSFASGGGYNEQFF.

The chain employs TRBV28 and TRBJ1-6, with a weak D call TRBD1 (6 bases). This CDR3 region has 15 residues. Germline V gene data show CDR1 as MDHEN and CDR2 as SYDVKM. Trimming took off 6 bases at V and 9 bases at J, with 18 bases between the two ends. Written as DNA, the CDR3 is TGTGCCAGCAGGACTTCACAGGGTCCACGTTCACCCCTCCACTTT. Amino acid sequence: CASRTSQGPRSPLHF.

In this sample, this clone turned up a few times. The chain joins TRBV11-2 to TRBJ1-2, with a possible D match to TRBD1 (5 bases). The germline CDR1 and CDR2 sequences are SGHAT and FQNNGV. The V and J ends lost 3 bases and 2 bases respectively, with 7 bases between them. CDR3 length: 13 amino acids. CDR3 region: CASSLTDNYGYTF. The CDR3 DNA sequence: TGTGCCAGCAGCTTGACAGACAACTATGGCTACACCTTC.

The rearrangement links TRBV29-1 to TRBJ1-4, with 9 bases aligning to TRBD1. From germline, CDR1 is SQVTM and CDR2 ANQGSEA. With V trimmed by 5 bases and J by 6 bases, 7 bases remained unmatched. This CDR3 is built from 14 residues. This CDR3 is CSVTDRGRDEKLFF. The CDR3 coding sequence is TGCAGCGTTACTGACAGGGGGAGGGATGAAAAACTGTTTTTT.

This chain links TRBV7-9 with TRBJ1-2, with 12 bases matching TRBD1. Losses at the gene ends were 3 bases for V and 4 bases for J; bases not matched to a gene: 3. CDR1 and CDR2 (germline): SEHNR, FQNEAQ (reference sequence). The CDR3 sequence is 15 residues long. The CDR3 sequence is CASSLGQGASYGYTF. In DNA, the CDR3 is TGTGCCAGCAGCTTGGGACAGGGGGCGAGCTATGGCTACACCTTC.

J is TRBJ2-3 and V is TRBV6-1; D gene unclear. The CDR3 extends over 14 amino acids. From germline, CDR1 is MNHNS and CDR2 SASEGT. V dropped 8 bases and J dropped 4 bases, with 16 bases sitting between them. The CDR3 coding sequence is TGTGCCAGCGAGGTTGCCGGCGCCTCAGATACGCAGTATTTT. As protein: CASEVAGASDTQYF.

This clone was found a few times. This chain uses TRBV29-1 with TRBJ1-5; 10 positions agree with TRBD1. Germline lookup yields CDR1 SQVTM and CDR2 ANQGSEA. V lost 4 bases, J lost 5 bases, and 5 bases stayed unmatched. CDR3 length: 14 amino acids. The CDR3 spells CSVATGGLDQPQHF. As DNA, the CDR3 is TGCAGCGTTGCGACAGGGGGCCTGGATCAGCCCCAGCATTTT.

This clone was found a few times. In DNA, the CDR3 is TGTGCCAGCAGCTTAGAGGGGACAGGGTTCTCCTACGAGCAGTACTTC. Amino acids: CASSLEGTGFSYEQYF. V is TRBV11-2 and J is TRBJ2-7, with 9 bases that match TRBD1. CDR1 SGHAT and CDR2 FQNNGV come from the germline V gene. This CDR3 has 16 residues. V lost 0 bases, J lost 0 bases, and 3 bases stayed unmatched.

This clone was counted between two and nine times. The chain is built from TRBV30 and TRBJ2-5; the match to TRBD1 covers 7 bases. V lost 5 bases, J lost 4 bases, and 10 bases stayed unmatched. The germline gives CDR1 GTSNPN, CDR2 SVGIG (reference sequence). The CDR3 covers 14 residues. The CDR3 sequence: CAWGPGQQGETQYF. The CDR3 DNA follows: TGTGCCTGGGGACCGGGACAGCAAGGAGAGACCCAGTACTTC.

The chain is built from TRBV30 and TRBJ2-5; 10 nucleotides line up with TRBD1. The ends lost 5 bases at V and 5 bases at J; junction bases unmatched: 8. The germline gives CDR1 GTSNPN, CDR2 SVGIG (reference sequence). The CDR3 is 14 amino acids. The CDR3 nucleotides are TGTGCCTGGTTAAGGGACAGGGGTTCGGAGACCCAGTACTTC. This codes for CAWLRDRGSETQYF.

This clone appeared a few times. The V and J genes are TRBV9 and TRBJ2-1, with 7 bases identical to TRBD1. The CDR3 extends over 20 amino acids. V lost 2 bases, J lost 0 bases, and 17 bases stayed unmatched. CDR1 SGDLS and CDR2 YYNGEE come from the germline V gene. In DNA form, the CDR3 reads TGTGCCAGCAGCGTCCCACCGGGACAGACAAGTCAGAGCTCCTACAATGAGCAGTTCTTC. This gives the protein CASSVPPGQTSQSSYNEQFF.

Regarding this clone: This CDR3 is also generated by other DNA sequences in the sample. This chain connects TRBV19 to TRBJ2-5; 12 positions agree with TRBD1. The CDR3 covers 16 residues. CDR1 is LNHDA, CDR2 SQIVND, per germline (reference sequence). After removal of 3 bases from V and 2 bases from J, the junction contained 4 bases not matched to a gene. The CDR3 coding sequence is TGTGCCAGTAGTATTTCGGGACAGGGGGCTCAAGAGACCCAGTACTTC. This translates into CASSISGQGAQETQYF.

This clone was observed a handful of times. The V and J genes are TRBV6-5 and TRBJ1-1; D not resolved. The CDR3 spans 14 residues. Germline V CDR1 and CDR2: MNHEY, SVGAGI. V was pared by 0 bases and J by 3 bases, with 8 bases between. CDR3 nucleotides: TGTGCCAGCAGTTACTCCGCCCAGGACACTGAAGCTTTCTTT. It specifies CASSYSAQDTEAFF.

This clone showed up just a few times. This sequence joins TRBV4-1 and TRBJ2-3, with a weak D call TRBD2 (6 bases). Per the germline V gene, CDR1 is MGHRA and CDR2 is YSYEKL. Trimming cost V 4 bases and J 4 bases, with 12 bases left between them. CDR3 length equals 14 residues. Here the CDR3 reads CASSLGGRPDTQYF. In nucleotides, the CDR3 is TGCGCCAGCAGCCTCGGGGGACGCCCAGATACGCAGTATTTT.

CDR3 bases: TGCGCCAGCGGGACAGGGGGCTCGGGCACCGGGGAGCTGTTTTTT. Protein sequence: CASGTGGSGTGELFF. The chain is built from TRBV5-1 and TRBJ2-2; 12 bases are shared with TRBD1. The CDR3 totals 15 residues. CDR1 and CDR2 (germline): SGHRS, YFSETQ. The trim removed 7 bases at V and 4 bases at J, leaving 5 bases unmatched.